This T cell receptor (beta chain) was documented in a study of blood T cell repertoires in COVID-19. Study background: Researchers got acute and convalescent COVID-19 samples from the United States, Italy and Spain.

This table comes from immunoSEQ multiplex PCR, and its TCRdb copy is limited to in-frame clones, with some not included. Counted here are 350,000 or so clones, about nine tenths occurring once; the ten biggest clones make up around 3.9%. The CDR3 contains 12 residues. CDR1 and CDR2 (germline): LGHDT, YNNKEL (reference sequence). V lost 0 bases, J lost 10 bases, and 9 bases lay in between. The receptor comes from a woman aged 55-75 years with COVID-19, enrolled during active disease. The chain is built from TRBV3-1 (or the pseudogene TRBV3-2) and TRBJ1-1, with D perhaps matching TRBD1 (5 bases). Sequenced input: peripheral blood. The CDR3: CASSQDGRGAFF. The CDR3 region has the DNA TGTGCCAGCAGCCAAGATGGGAGGGGAGCTTTCTTT.